The 31 T cell receptor beta chains below were found in one sample sequenced in a study of cytomegalovirus exposure and HLA in healthy donors. Researchers ran the PCR with 60 Vbeta and 13 Jbeta primers. The protocol was immunoSEQ multiplex PCR, while the TCRdb copy is restricted to in-frame clones and leaves out a portion. This table has a few hundred thousand clones, 65% to 90% appearing once. Sequencing input: PBMCs. The source is a girl aged 10 to 17 in good health and CMV-seronegative.

The J gene is TRBJ2-1, the V gene TRBV19; TRBD1 agrees at 7 bases. The CDR3 covers 14 residues. V gave up 6 bases and J gave up 0 bases; unmatched junction bases: 2. CDR1 is LNHDA, CDR2 SQIVND, per germline (reference sequence). DNA for the CDR3: TGTGCCAGTAGACAGGGGTCCTCCTACAATGAGCAGTTCTTC. It yields the protein CASRQGSSYNEQFF.

The rearrangement links TRBV11-1 to TRBJ2-7, with 9 bases that match TRBD2. V shed 0 bases, J shed 2 bases, and the junction held 2 bases outside the gene matches. The CDR3 covers 15 residues. Germline-derived CDR1 and CDR2 are SGHAT and FQDESV (reference sequence). CDR3 protein: CASSLATSGTYEQYF. The CDR3 nucleotides are TGTGCCAGCAGCTTAGCGACTAGCGGAACCTACGAGCAGTACTTC.

As for this clone: Other DNA sequences from this sample encode an identical CDR3 as well. The genes are TRBV5-1 and TRBJ2-3; 7 bases are a match to TRBD1. The CDR3 is 14 amino acids. Germline values: CDR1 SGHRS, CDR2 YFSETQ. Losses at the gene ends were 4 bases for V and 2 bases for J; bases not matched to a gene: 4. The CDR3 bases are TGCGCCAGCAGCCTAGGACAGGACACAGATACGCAGTATTTT. Protein product: CASSLGQDTDTQYF.

V gene TRBV27 combines with J gene TRBJ2-7; 8 bases are shared with TRBD2. The V segment lost 4 bases and the J segment 1 base; nucleotides outside the gene matches: 6. The CDR3 is 15 residues long. Per germline, CDR1 MNHEY and CDR2 SMNVEV (reference sequence). CDR3 sequence: CASSSPSGSSYEQYF. DNA of the CDR3: TGTGCCAGCAGTTCACCGAGCGGGAGTTCCTACGAGCAGTACTTC.

CDR3 sequence: CASRGKNSASGRRPDTQYF. For the CDR3, the DNA is TGTGCCAGCAGGGGGAAAAACTCTGCGAGCGGGAGGAGGCCAGATACGCAGTATTTT. The chain is built from TRBV7-3 and TRBJ2-3; 9 bases agree with TRBD2. This CDR3 spans 19 amino acids. Trimming at V came to 6 bases and at J to 4 bases, leaving 20 bases not matched to a gene. Germline V lookup: CDR1 SGHTA, CDR2 FQGTGA.

This chain uses TRBV11-1 with TRBJ1-6, with D possibly TRBD1 on 6 matching bases. Germline loops: CDR1 SGHAT, CDR2 FQDESV (reference sequence). Trimming took 4 bases from V and 6 from J, leaving 13 bases between them. This CDR3 is built from 15 residues. The CDR3 region has the DNA TGTGCCAGCAGCTCCGGGACACGCGTTAATTCACCCCTCCACTTT. Amino acids: CASSSGTRVNSPLHF.

This chain links TRBV28 with TRBJ1-2; 7 positions agree with TRBD1. The V segment lost 6 bases and the J segment 2 bases; nucleotides outside the gene matches: 9. The CDR3 sequence is 15 residues long. The germline gives CDR1 MDHEN, CDR2 SYDVKM. This chain's CDR3 is CASRATGALNYGYTF. In DNA form, the CDR3 reads TGTGCCAGCAGGGCTACAGGGGCCCTAAACTATGGCTACACCTTC.

The chain links TRBV28 to TRBJ1-2; D call uncertain. The CDR3 loop spans 15 amino acids. V lost 2 bases and J 6 bases, leaving 16 bases between the germline ends. In germline, CDR1 is MDHEN, CDR2 SYDVKM. CDR3 nucleotides: TGTGCCAGCAGTTTAGTCCCGCGCTCGGGGAATGGCTACACCTTC. Its protein product is CASSLVPRSGNGYTF.

The chain has TRBV15 and TRBJ2-1; TRBD2 aligns across 7 bases. From germline, CDR1 is LNHNV and CDR2 YYDKDF (reference sequence). The J segment lost 0 bases and the V segment lost 0 bases, leaving 8 bases of the junction unmatched. This CDR3 is 18 amino acids long. CDR3: CATSRDGPGTTSYNEQFF. CDR3 nucleotide sequence: TGTGCCACCAGCAGAGATGGCCCCGGGACTACCTCCTACAATGAGCAGTTCTTC.

V and J are TRBV27 and TRBJ2-1, with 7 bases lining up with TRBD1. This CDR3 spans 16 amino acids. Losses at the gene ends were 0 bases for V and 4 bases for J; bases not matched to a gene: 6. The germline CDR1 and CDR2 sequences are MNHEY and SMNVEV (reference sequence). The CDR3 coding sequence is TGTGCCAGCAGTTTATCCGAGGGACAGATGTACAATGAGCAGTTCTTC. Translation: CASSLSEGQMYNEQFF.

This chain connects TRBV15 to TRBJ1-1; D not certain. The germline V gene encodes CDR1 LNHNV and CDR2 YYDKDF (reference sequence). V was pared by 3 bases and J by 11 bases, with 16 bases between. The CDR3 extends over 13 amino acids. The CDR3 sequence is CATSSEPTRGAFF. The CDR3 DNA reads as TGTGCCACCAGCAGTGAGCCCACACGCGGGGCTTTCTTT.

The sample holds a few counts of this clone. The chain recombines TRBV2 with TRBJ1-1, with D maybe TRBD1 (6 bases). This CDR3 contains 14 residues. Trimming stripped 7 bases from V and 4 bases from J, with 16 bases between. From germline, CDR1 is SNHLY and CDR2 FYNNEI. The CDR3 protein is CASTQQGGFTEAFF. CDR3 sequence (DNA): TGTGCCAGCACCCAACAAGGGGGTTTCACTGAAGCTTTCTTT.

The chain couples TRBV7-9 to TRBJ2-5; D is undetermined. This CDR3 has 13 amino acids. The germline gives CDR1 SEHNR, CDR2 FQNEAQ (reference sequence). Deletions cut 2 bases from V and 3 bases from J, with 7 bases between. CDR3 in amino acids: CASSLLAEETQYF. The CDR3 DNA reads TGTGCCAGCAGCTTATTGGCCGAAGAGACCCAGTACTTC.

V is TRBV30 and J is TRBJ1-5, with a tentative D call TRBD1 (6 bases). Trimming took off 2 bases at V and 3 bases at J, with 8 bases between the two ends. The CDR3 length is 13 residues. Germline CDR1 reads GTSNPN; CDR2 reads SVGIG (reference sequence). For the CDR3, the DNA is TGTGCCTGGAGTAGGGGGACCAATCAGCCCCAGCATTTT. Translated: CAWSRGTNQPQHF.

This clone was picked up one time. This chain uses TRBV5-1 with TRBJ2-1; 10 bases map to TRBD2. Germline CDR1 reads SGHRS; CDR2 reads YFSETQ. The CDR3 consists of 16 residues. Trimming removed 4 bases from V and 4 bases from J; junction bases left unmatched: 8. The CDR3 sequence: CASSPIGLAAYNEQFF. CDR3 DNA sequence: TGCGCCAGCAGCCCAATAGGACTAGCGGCTTACAATGAGCAGTTCTTC.

This clone was seen a single time. J is TRBJ1-2 and V is TRBV2; 12 bases match TRBD1. The CDR3 is 18 residues long. J lost 7 bases, V lost 2 bases, and 14 bases had no gene match. Germline V CDR1 and CDR2: SNHLY, FYNNEI. CDR3 nucleotides: TGTGCCAGCAGTGAATTTCAAGGTGGGACAGGGGGCTTGAGTGGCTACACCTTC. Protein: CASSEFQGGTGGLSGYTF.

J is TRBJ1-1 and V is TRBV11-2; D possibly corresponds to TRBD1 (6 bases). The V gene lost 1 base and the J gene lost 1 base, with 13 bases spanning the gap. Per the germline V gene, CDR1 is SGHAT and CDR2 is FQNNGV. The CDR3 extends over 16 amino acids. The DNA for the CDR3 is TGTGCCAGCAGCTTAGGGGGGGGCGCCACGAACACTGAAGCTTTCTTT. Translation: CASSLGGGATNTEAFF.

V usage is TRBV5-1 and J usage is TRBJ2-7; perhaps TRBD1 as D (6 bases). Germline-derived CDR1 and CDR2 are SGHRS and YFSETQ. Trimming left V 5 bases short and J 4 bases short, with 13 bases between. The CDR3 spans 13 residues. Here the CDR3 reads CASSINRDYEQYF. In DNA form, the CDR3 reads TGCGCCAGCAGTATAAACAGGGATTACGAGCAGTACTTC.

The chain uses TRBV28 and TRBJ2-1; D possibly corresponds to TRBD1 (5 bases). The CDR3 spans 13 residues. Germline V lookup: CDR1 MDHEN, CDR2 SYDVKM. Trimming took 1 base from V and 6 from J, leaving 7 bases between them. The CDR3 DNA follows: TGTGCCAGCAGTTTATCAGGGATCAATGAGCAGTTCTTC. The encoded protein is CASSLSGINEQFF.

Of note for this clone: One junction end does not reproduce the germline sequence, and a read error may be involved. The sample carries other DNA sequences with the same CDR3. This chain links TRBV28 with TRBJ1-5; a possible D gene is TRBD1 (5 bases). Germline assignment: CDR1 MDHEN and CDR2 SYDVKM. The CDR3 runs to 15 residues. The CDR3 DNA is TGTGCCAGCAGTTTGGCCCAGGGAAGGTGGCAGCCCCAGCACTTT. Translated: CASSLAQGRWQPQHF.

The rearrangement links TRBV30 to TRBJ2-5; 7 positions agree with TRBD2. Judging by the DNA end, TRBJ2-7 fits better; the J call may be wrong. Germline V lookup: CDR1 GTSNPN, CDR2 SVGIG (reference sequence). This CDR3 has 14 amino acids. CDR3 nucleotides: TGTGCCTCGGACGGGGGAGGGGAGGCCTACGAGCAGTACTTC. Translated: CASDGGGEAYEQYF.

The CDR3 DNA reads as TGTGCCAGCAGTGAAGGAGGCCTATCGATTTACAATGAGCAGTTCTTC. Translation gives CASSEGGLSIYNEQFF. The chain couples TRBV6-1 to TRBJ2-1; no definite D call. Deletions cut 1 base from V and 4 bases from J, with 14 bases between. The CDR3 covers 16 residues. The germline V gene encodes CDR1 MNHNS and CDR2 SASEGT.

This clone was picked up a small number of times. The V gene is TRBV7-9, the J gene TRBJ1-1; TRBD1 matches at 7 bases. The V and J ends lost 2 bases and 10 bases, in that order; junction bases with no gene match: 4. Per the germline V gene, CDR1 is SEHNR and CDR2 is FQNEAQ (reference sequence). This CDR3 contains 12 residues. CDR3 coding DNA: TGTGCCAGCAGCTTAAATCCAGGGGGAGCTTTCTTT. Its protein product is CASSLNPGGAFF.

This chain uses TRBV5-1 with TRBJ2-7; TRBD1 aligns across 8 bases. Trimming cost V 7 bases and J 1 base; bases outside gene matches: 4. This CDR3 is 13 amino acids long. Germline-derived CDR1 and CDR2 are SGHRS and YFSETQ. For the CDR3, the DNA is TGCGCCAGCCGGGACAGGAATTCCTACGAGCAGTACTTC. Residues: CASRDRNSYEQYF.

The V gene is TRBV7-9, the J gene TRBJ2-3; no firm D call. The CDR3 runs to 12 residues. Germline loops: CDR1 SEHNR, CDR2 FQNEAQ (reference sequence). Trimming left V 3 bases short and J 6 bases short, with 7 bases between. The CDR3 DNA is TGTGCCAGCAGCTTCATCCGGGATACGCAGTATTTT. Its translation is CASSFIRDTQYF.

This chain joins TRBV9 and TRBJ2-6; TRBD1 is a possible D gene (5 bases). Between the trimmed V and J ends, which lost 3 bases and 0 bases, there was a span of 16 bases. The CDR3 has 18 residues. In germline, CDR1 is SGDLS, CDR2 YYNGEE. The CDR3 DNA reads TGTGCCAGCAGCGCCCCGCCAGACAGACCCTCTGGGGCCAACGTCCTGACTTTC. As protein: CASSAPPDRPSGANVLTF.

The chain carries TRBV6-5 and TRBJ2-6; 7 bases fit TRBD2. With 4 bases clipped from V and 0 bases from J, the junction kept 0 bases outside the gene matches. The CDR3 runs to 15 residues. The germline V gene encodes CDR1 MNHEY and CDR2 SVGAGI. CDR3 loop: CASSSGGSGANVLTF. In DNA form, the CDR3 reads TGTGCCAGCAGTTCGGGGGGCTCTGGGGCCAACGTCCTGACTTTC.

In this sample, this clone turned up once. The CDR3 coding sequence is TGTGCCAGCAGCCCCACGGGGGGGGGATCGAACACCGGGGAGCTGTTTTTT. It translates to CASSPTGGGSNTGELFF. The chain employs TRBV9 and TRBJ2-2, with TRBD2 identical over 8 bases. The germline V gene has CDR1 SGDLS and CDR2 YYNGEE. There are 17 residues in the CDR3. The ends lost 4 bases at V and 0 bases at J; junction bases unmatched: 8.

In this sample, this clone turned up once. The chain couples TRBV4-1 to TRBJ2-3, with D unresolved. The CDR3 has 15 residues. Deletions cut 0 bases from V and 1 base from J, with 8 bases between. Germline loops: CDR1 MGHRA, CDR2 YSYEKL. The CDR3 loop is CASSQDQLRTDTQYF. In DNA form, the CDR3 reads TGCGCCAGCAGCCAAGACCAACTCCGCACAGATACGCAGTATTTT.

The rearrangement joins TRBV28 to TRBJ1-3; 9 bases are shared with TRBD1. The CDR3 is 15 residues long. CDR1 is MDHEN, CDR2 SYDVKM, per germline. V lost 4 bases to trimming and J lost 2 bases; unmatched junction nucleotides: 3. The CDR3 DNA reads TGTGCCAGCAGTTCACAGGGGGCGCCTGGAAACACCATATATTTT. Its protein product is CASSSQGAPGNTIYF.

This chain uses TRBV20-1 with TRBJ1-5; 9 bases line up with TRBD1. This CDR3 is 10 amino acids long. Trimming removed 6 bases from V and 12 bases from J; junction bases left unmatched: 3. Germline CDR1 is DFQATT and CDR2 is SNEGSKA (reference sequence). The CDR3, as DNA: TGCAGTGCGAAGGGACAGGGCCAGCATTTT. This translates into CSAKGQGQHF.